The 17 T cell receptor beta chains below all came from one sample that was sequenced in a study of cytomegalovirus exposure and HLA in healthy donors. Produced via immunoSEQ multiplex PCR; TCRdb's table is partial and in-frame only. The sample shows some 120,000 clones, 89% of them seen only once. The sample comprised PBMCs. The receptors were sampled from a woman younger than 35 in good health and CMV-seronegative.

The chain employs TRBV19 and TRBJ2-1; 12 bases are a match to TRBD2. This CDR3 region has 15 residues. Per the germline V gene, CDR1 is LNHDA and CDR2 is SQIVND (reference sequence). Trimming took 3 bases from V and 8 from J; bases not matched to a gene: 5. The CDR3 sequence is CASSILAGGAYEQFF. The CDR3 DNA reads TGTGCCAGTAGTATTCTAGCGGGAGGGGCGTATGAGCAGTTCTTC. The variable domain in full, with the rest retrieved from reference TRBV19 and TRBJ2-1, is DGGITQSPKYLFRKEGQNVTLSCEQNLNHDAMYWYRQDPGQGLRLIYYSQIVNDFQKGDIAEGYSVSREKKESFPLTVTSAQKNPTAFYLCASSILAGGAYEQFFGPGTRLTVL.

The gene calls are TRBV6-7 and TRBJ1-5; D uncertain. TRBV6-7 is noted as an ORF with a role that remains uncertain. Trimming cost V 2 bases and J 0 bases, with 17 bases left between them. CDR3 size: 18 residues. The CDR3 is CASSYRYPREISNQPQHF. The CDR3 DNA reads TGTGCCAGCAGTTACCGTTACCCCCGGGAGATTAGCAATCAGCCCCAGCATTTT.

The V call is TRBV4-1, the J call TRBJ2-1; 9 nucleotides line up with TRBD2. The CDR3 spans 17 residues. The V gene end was trimmed by 3 bases and the J gene end by 1 base; junction bases not matched to a gene: 7. Germline lookup yields CDR1 MGHRA and CDR2 YSYEKL. DNA of the CDR3: TGCGCCAGCAGCCAGGGAGCACTAGCGGGTTCCTACAATGAGCAGTTCTTC. It codes for CASSQGALAGSYNEQFF.

The rearrangement links TRBV14 to TRBJ2-1, with D possibly TRBD1 on 6 matching bases. Germline loops: CDR1 SGHDN, CDR2 FVKESK. The CDR3 has 13 amino acids. Trimming took 4 bases from V and 6 from J, leaving 10 bases between them. DNA of the CDR3: TGTGCCAGCAGCCGTACAGGGTCCAATGAGCAGTTCTTC. Translating gives CASSRTGSNEQFF.

The chain combines TRBV4-2 with TRBJ2-3; D remains unclear. Per the germline V gene, CDR1 is LGHNA and CDR2 is YNFKEQ. Trimming removed 0 bases at V and 2 bases at J, with 15 bases between. The CDR3 is 17 residues long. The CDR3: CASSQDGDRRYTDTQYF. CDR3 nucleotide sequence: TGTGCCAGCAGCCAAGACGGAGACCGACGTTACACAGATACGCAGTATTTT.

J is TRBJ2-1 and V is TRBV10-2; D not resolved. Germline-derived CDR1 and CDR2 are WSHSY and SAAADI. The CDR3 has 12 residues. V was trimmed by 6 bases and J by 4 bases, leaving 7 bases between them. In DNA form, the CDR3 reads TGCGCCAGCAGGTTAGATTACAATGAGCAGTTCTTC. It encodes CASRLDYNEQFF.

This clone was recorded a few times. This sequence joins TRBV7-2 and TRBJ1-4; no definite D call. The CDR3 contains 16 residues. V was trimmed by 2 bases and J by 4 bases, leaving 14 bases between them. CDR1 and CDR2 from the germline V gene are SGHTA and FQGNSA. The CDR3 region has the DNA TGTGCCAGCAGCTTAAGTCCGGGAACGGTTAATGAAAAACTGTTTTTT. This codes for CASSLSPGTVNEKLFF.

In this sample, this clone turned up once. This chain connects TRBV19 to TRBJ2-7, with 8 bases aligning to TRBD1. This CDR3 has 15 amino acids. After removal of 5 bases from V and 4 bases from J, the junction contained 10 bases not matched to a gene. From germline, CDR1 is LNHDA and CDR2 SQIVND (reference sequence). The CDR3 region is CASSSSDRDGYEQYF. The DNA for the CDR3 is TGTGCCAGTAGTTCCTCGGACAGGGACGGGTACGAGCAGTACTTC.

This clone came up once. The CDR3 DNA reads as TGTGCCACCCGGTTGCGAGAGACCCAGTACTTC. Translated: CATRLRETQYF. The J gene is TRBJ2-5, the V gene TRBV6-5; no clear D gene. CDR3 length: 11 residues. Between the trimmed V and J ends, which lost 10 bases and 4 bases, there was a span of 10 bases. Germline V CDR1 and CDR2: MNHEY, SVGAGI.

The chain employs TRBV5-6 and TRBJ2-5; TRBD1 matches at 9 bases. The CDR3 loop spans 16 amino acids. Looked up from germline, CDR1 is SGHDT and CDR2 is YYEEEE. J was trimmed by 4 bases and V by 4 bases; bases with no gene match: 11. CDR3 nucleotide sequence: TGTGCCAGCAGCCCGCCGGACAGGGGCCTTTTAGAGACCCAGTACTTC. The encoded protein is CASSPPDRGLLETQYF.

The CDR3 reads CASSQDNRESFGYEQYF. CDR3 DNA: TGTGCCAGCAGCCAAGATAACAGGGAATCATTCGGCTACGAGCAGTACTTC. The chain recombines TRBV14 with TRBJ2-7; a weak D match, TRBD1 (6 bases). This CDR3 has 17 amino acids. The V end was cut by 0 bases, the J end by 3 bases, with 18 bases between. Germline assignment: CDR1 SGHDN and CDR2 FVKESK.

The CDR3 sequence is CASSLGQGETQYF. CDR3 nucleotides: TGTGCCAGCAGCTTGGGACAGGGGGAGACCCAGTACTTC. This rearrangement joins TRBV5-4 to TRBJ2-5; TRBD1 matches 8 bases. V trimming: 0 bases; J trimming: 5 bases; junction bases outside the gene matches: 0. The CDR3 is 13 amino acids. CDR1 is SGHNT and CDR2 is YYREEE in the germline V gene (reference sequence). Combining the CDR3 with reference TRBV5-4 and TRBJ2-5 gives the whole variable domain ETGVTQSPTHLIKTRGQQVTLRCSSQSGHNTVSWYQQALGQGPQFIFQYYREEENGRGNFPPRFSGLQFPNYSSELNVNALELDDSALYLCASSLGQGETQYFGPGTRLLVL.

This sequence joins TRBV6-5 and TRBJ2-3; D is unresolved. The CDR3 has 14 amino acids. V lost 5 bases and J lost 2, with 11 bases in between. Germline-derived CDR1 and CDR2 are MNHEY and SVGAGI. The CDR3 region has the DNA TGTGCCAGCAGTCCCTACGAACTCACAGATACGCAGTATTTT. Encoded protein: CASSPYELTDTQYF.

The chain carries TRBV5-1 and TRBJ2-6; 8 positions match TRBD1. CDR1 is SGHRS, CDR2 YFSETQ, per germline. V shed 2 bases and J 3 bases; nucleotides not matched to a gene: 4. This CDR3 has 16 amino acids. CDR3 sequence (DNA): TGCGCCAGCAGCTTTATCAGGGGGCTTGGGGCCAACGTCCTGACTTTC. Its protein product is CASSFIRGLGANVLTF.

The chain joins TRBV10-3 to TRBJ1-1, with D uncertain. The CDR3 contains 13 residues. CDR1 and CDR2 (germline): ENHRY, SYGVKD. Trimming removed 6 bases at V and 0 bases at J, with 8 bases between. For the CDR3, the DNA is TGTGCCATCAGGCCTCAGATGAACACTGAAGCTTTCTTT. Translated, it gives CAIRPQMNTEAFF.

This clone is a singleton in its sample. This sequence joins TRBV5-6 and TRBJ2-7, with D possibly matching TRBD2 (6 bases). V lost 0 bases, J lost 0 bases, and 10 bases lay in between. This CDR3 contains 15 residues. Per the germline V gene, CDR1 is SGHDT and CDR2 is YYEEEE. The CDR3 DNA reads TGTGCCAGCAGCTTGGGCGGGATTAGCTCCTACGAGCAGTACTTC. This codes for CASSLGGISSYEQYF.

V gene TRBV29-1 combines with J gene TRBJ1-1, with 7 positions matching TRBD1. Germline V gene lookup returns CDR1 SQVTM and CDR2 ANQGSEA. The CDR3 consists of 14 residues. V lost 5 bases to trimming and J lost 2 bases; unmatched junction nucleotides: 8. CDR3 amino acids: CSVTRQGINTEAFF. In nucleotides, the CDR3 is TGCAGCGTTACCCGACAGGGCATAAACACTGAAGCTTTCTTT.